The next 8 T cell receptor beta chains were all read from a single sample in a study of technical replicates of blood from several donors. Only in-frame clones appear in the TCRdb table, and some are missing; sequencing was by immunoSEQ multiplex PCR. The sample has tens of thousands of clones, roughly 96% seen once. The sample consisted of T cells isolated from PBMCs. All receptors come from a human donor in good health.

The CDR3 bases are TGTGCCAGCAGCTCGACAGGGGTCAATGGCTACACCTTC. Residues: CASSSTGVNGYTF. The rearrangement joins TRBV5-6 to TRBJ1-2; 8 nucleotides align to TRBD1. The CDR3 runs to 13 residues. The trim removed 3 bases at V and 6 bases at J, leaving 4 bases unmatched. The V gene's germline CDR1 is SGHDT and CDR2 YYEEEE.

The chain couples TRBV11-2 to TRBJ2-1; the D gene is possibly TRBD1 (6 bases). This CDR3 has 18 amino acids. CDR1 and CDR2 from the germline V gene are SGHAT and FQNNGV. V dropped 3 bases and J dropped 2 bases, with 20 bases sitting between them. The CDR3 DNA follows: TGTGCCAGCAGCTTGTCAATTCCGGGACACTTTACCTACAATGAGCAGTTCTTC. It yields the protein CASSLSIPGHFTYNEQFF.

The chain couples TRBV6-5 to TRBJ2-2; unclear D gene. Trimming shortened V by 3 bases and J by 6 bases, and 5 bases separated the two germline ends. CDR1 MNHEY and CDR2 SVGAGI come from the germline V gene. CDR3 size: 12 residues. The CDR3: CASSYKSGELFF. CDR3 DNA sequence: TGTGCCAGCAGTTATAAATCCGGGGAGCTGTTTTTT.

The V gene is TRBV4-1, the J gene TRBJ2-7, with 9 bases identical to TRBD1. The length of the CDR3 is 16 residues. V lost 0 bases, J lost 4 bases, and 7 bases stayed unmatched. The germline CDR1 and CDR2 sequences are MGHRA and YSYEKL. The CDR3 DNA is TGCGCCAGCAGCCAAGATGTAGGACAGGGGACTTACGAGCAGTACTTC. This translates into CASSQDVGQGTYEQYF.

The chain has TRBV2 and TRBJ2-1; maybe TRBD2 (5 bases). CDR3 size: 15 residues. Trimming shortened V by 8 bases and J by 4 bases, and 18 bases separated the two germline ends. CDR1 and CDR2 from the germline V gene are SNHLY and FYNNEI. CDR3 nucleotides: TGTGCCAGCCTCTCGGCGGACTCGATATACAATGAGCAGTTCTTC. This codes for CASLSADSIYNEQFF. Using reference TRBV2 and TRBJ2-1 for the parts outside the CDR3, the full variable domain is EPEVTQTPSHQVTQMGQEVILRCVPISNHLYFYWYRQILGQKVEFLVSFYNNEISEKSEIFDDQFSVERPDGSNFTLKIRSTKLEDSAMYFCASLSADSIYNEQFFGPGTRLTVL.

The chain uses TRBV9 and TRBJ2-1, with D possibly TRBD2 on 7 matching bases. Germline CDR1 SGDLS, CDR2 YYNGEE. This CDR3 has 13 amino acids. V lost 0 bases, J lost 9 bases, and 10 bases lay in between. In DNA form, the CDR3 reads TGTGCCAGCAGCGTAGTAGGGGGGGTTGAGCAGTTCTTC. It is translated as CASSVVGGVEQFF.

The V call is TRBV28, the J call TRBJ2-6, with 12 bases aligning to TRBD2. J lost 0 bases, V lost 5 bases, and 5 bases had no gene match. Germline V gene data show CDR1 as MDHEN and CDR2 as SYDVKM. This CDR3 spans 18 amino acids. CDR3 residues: CASSQLAGGPSGANVLTF. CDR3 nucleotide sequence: TGTGCCAGCAGTCAGCTAGCGGGAGGGCCCTCTGGGGCCAACGTCCTGACTTTC.

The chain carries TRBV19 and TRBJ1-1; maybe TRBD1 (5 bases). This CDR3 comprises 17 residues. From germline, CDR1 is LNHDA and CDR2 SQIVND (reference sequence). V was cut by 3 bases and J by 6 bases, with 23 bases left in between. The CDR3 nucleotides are TGTGCCAGTAGTATCGGGGGAGGACTCCCGGTTCTCGCTGAAGCTTTCTTT. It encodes CASSIGGGLPVLAEAFF. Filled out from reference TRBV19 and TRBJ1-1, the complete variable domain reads DGGITQSPKYLFRKEGQNVTLSCEQNLNHDAMYWYRQDPGQGLRLIYYSQIVNDFQKGDIAEGYSVSREKKESFPLTVTSAQKNPTAFYLCASSIGGGLPVLAEAFFGQGTRLTVV.